The next 16 T cell receptor beta chains were all read from a single sample in a study of T cells in Graves' hyperthyroidism and ophthalmopathy. From RNA transcripts, TCR beta CDR3 regions were amplified. HTBI primers were used for first-round RT-PCR of the TCR CDR3. TCRdb used MiXCR to reprocess the multiplex PCR reads, holding one entry per CDR3 protein. The table lists hundreds of thousands of distinct CDR3 sequences, around 15% of them singletons. The sample comprised blood. The receptor source for this set is a man in his fifties or sixties with Graves' ophthalmopathy.

The chain recombines TRBV4-2 with TRBJ2-1; 8 nucleotides agree with TRBD1. This CDR3 region has 17 residues. The junction had 8 bases not matched to a gene; V was cut back by 2 bases and J by 2 bases. The germline CDR1 and CDR2 sequences are LGHNA and YNFKEQ. The CDR3 is CASSQTTGTGPYNEQFF. Written as DNA, the CDR3 is TGTGCCAGCAGCCAAACGACCGGGACAGGTCCCTACAATGAGCAGTTCTTC.

Points on this clonotype: A much larger clonotype is one base distant, so this may be a read error. Since no conserved phenylalanine or tryptophan closes the CDR3, a read error is the likely cause. The CDR3 DNA reads as TGCAGCGCTGATAGGGGGGGTGGCTACACCCTC. It codes for CSADRGGGYTL. This sequence joins TRBV29-1 and TRBJ1-2; possible D gene TRBD1, 6 bases. Trimming pared 7 bases from V and 7 bases from J, leaving 13 bases between. CDR3 length equals 11 residues. Germline V gene lookup returns CDR1 SQVTM and CDR2 ANQGSEA.

The chain carries TRBV27 and TRBJ2-1; D is undetermined. Per the germline V gene, CDR1 is MNHEY and CDR2 is SMNVEV (reference sequence). The CDR3 has 21 amino acids. The ends were cut back, 0 bases at V and 0 bases at J, with 24 bases in the middle. The DNA for the CDR3 is TGTGCCAGCAGTTTATCGTTTCTAGGGCGTGCCGCGGTGGGCTCCTACAATGAGCAGTTCTTC. This encodes CASSLSFLGRAAVGSYNEQFF.

About this clonotype itself: A much larger clone differs by one base, so this may be a read error. The chain uses TRBV29-1 and TRBJ2-3; D not resolved. The CDR3 has 14 residues. Per the germline V gene, CDR1 is SQVTM and CDR2 is ANQGSEA. V lost 7 bases and J 4 bases, leaving 18 bases between the germline ends. The CDR3 sequence: CSGITGSRADTQYF. In DNA, the CDR3 is TGCAGCGGCATCACTGGTTCCCGCGCAGATACGCAGTATTTT.

This clonotype was counted a few times. This chain connects TRBV10-3 to TRBJ1-1; D is uncertain. With 4 bases removed from V and 7 bases from J, the gap between germline ends came to 13 bases. This CDR3 has 13 amino acids. Germline V gene data show CDR1 as ENHRY and CDR2 as SYGVKD. The CDR3, as DNA: TGTGCCATCAGTGCTGTGACACAGTATGAAGCTTTCTTT. Protein product: CAISAVTQYEAFF.

V gene TRBV19 combines with J gene TRBJ2-7, with 14 nucleotides matching TRBD2. The CDR3 length is 16 residues. CDR1 LNHDA and CDR2 SQIVND come from the germline V gene (reference sequence). V was pared by 5 bases and J by 2 bases, with 5 bases of the junction left unmatched. CDR3 DNA: TGTGCCAGTAGTGTGACTAGCGGGAGGGCCCCCTACGAGCAGTACTTC. Amino acids: CASSVTSGRAPYEQYF.

On this clonotype itself: Just one base apart from a much larger clone, this may be a read error. This sequence joins TRBV30 and TRBJ1-5; D is possibly TRBD1 (5 bases). CDR3 length: 13 residues. Germline CDR1 and CDR2: GTSNPN and SVGIG (reference sequence). The DNA for the CDR3 is TGTGCCTGGAGTGGGGGGAATGAGCAGCCCCGGCATTTT. This gives the protein CAWSGGNEQPRHF.

This clonotype came up a few times. The chain links TRBV5-4 to TRBJ2-1; 8 nucleotides line up with TRBD2. The CDR3 runs to 16 residues. The germline CDR1 and CDR2 sequences are SGHNT and YYREEE (reference sequence). J was trimmed by 6 bases and V by 2 bases; bases with no gene match: 10. As DNA, the CDR3 is TGTGCCAGCAGCTTATCAAGCGGGAGTGAGGGCAATGAGCAGTTCTTC. Protein sequence: CASSLSSGSEGNEQFF. Together with reference TRBV5-4 and TRBJ2-1, the CDR3 gives the full variable domain: ETGVTQSPTHLIKTRGQQVTLRCSSQSGHNTVSWYQQALGQGPQFIFQYYREEENGRGNFPPRFSGLQFPNYSSELNVNALELDDSALYLCASSLSSGSEGNEQFFGPGTRLTVL.

This clonotype was recorded many times. The V call is TRBV28, the J call TRBJ2-1; possible D gene TRBD1, 5 bases. Germline V gene lookup returns CDR1 MDHEN and CDR2 SYDVKM. CDR3 length: 15 residues. V gave up 3 bases and J gave up 5 bases, with 14 bases separating them. This CDR3 reads CASSLQAGPHNEQFF. In DNA, the CDR3 is TGTGCCAGCAGTTTGCAAGCAGGGCCTCACAATGAGCAGTTCTTC.

The CDR3 spells CASSTRTSGTIKSSYEQYF. In DNA form, the CDR3 reads TGTGCCAGCAGCACTCGGACTAGCGGGACGATTAAAAGCTCCTACGAGCAGTACTTC. V and J are TRBV7-9 and TRBJ2-7; TRBD2 aligns across 12 bases. V shed 5 bases, J shed 0 bases, and the junction held 14 bases outside the gene matches. The CDR3 is 19 amino acids. Per the germline V gene, CDR1 is SEHNR and CDR2 is FQNEAQ (reference sequence).

There are many counts of this clonotype. The V and J genes are TRBV5-1 and TRBJ1-3; D ambiguous. Germline assignment: CDR1 SGHRS and CDR2 YFSETQ. Trimming took off 1 base at V and 6 bases at J, with 11 bases between the two ends. This CDR3 comprises 14 residues. CDR3 coding DNA: TGCGCCAGCAGCTTGTCTGGGGTGGAAAACACCATATATTTT. Protein product: CASSLSGVENTIYF.

The V gene is TRBV29-1, the J gene TRBJ2-7, with 11 nucleotides matching TRBD1. In germline, CDR1 is SQVTM, CDR2 ANQGSEA. The CDR3 contains 14 residues. With 1 base clipped from V and 4 bases from J, the junction kept 3 bases outside the gene matches. The CDR3 DNA is TGCAGCGTTGAAGGGACAGGGGGCGGTTACGAGCAGTACTTC. Amino acids: CSVEGTGGGYEQYF.

This clonotype showed up just a few times. Being one base from a much bigger clone, this may be a read error. V is TRBV20-1 and J is TRBJ2-1; 8 nucleotides line up with TRBD2. The J call may not be correct, given that the DNA end is closer to TRBJ2-7. In germline, CDR1 is DFQATT, CDR2 SNEGSKA (reference sequence). This CDR3 has 12 residues. CDR3 loop: CSAAAAGDEQYF. The DNA of the CDR3 is TGCAGTGCTGCGGCAGCGGGGGATGAGCAGTACTTC.

This clonotype has a count of ten or more. The chain is built from TRBV18 and TRBJ2-2; unclear D gene. Germline lookup yields CDR1 KGHSH and CDR2 LQKENI. V lost 3 bases, J lost 0 bases, and 5 bases lay in between. This CDR3 comprises 14 residues. CDR3 DNA: TGTGCCAGCTCACCCCCATCGAACACCGGGGAGCTGTTTTTT. Protein sequence: CASSPPSNTGELFF.

Many counts were recorded for this clonotype. The chain employs TRBV6-5 and TRBJ1-5; possible D gene TRBD1, 5 bases. V was cut by 0 bases and J by 6 bases, with 9 bases left in between. Germline-derived CDR1 and CDR2 are MNHEY and SVGAGI. The CDR3 loop spans 14 amino acids. The CDR3 region is CASSYSVQGQPQHF. CDR3 nucleotide sequence: TGTGCCAGCAGTTACTCGGTTCAGGGTCAGCCCCAGCATTTT.

At least ten counts were recorded for this clonotype. This rearrangement joins TRBV7-2 to TRBJ1-1; D unresolved. Trimming left V 0 bases short and J 6 bases short, with 8 bases between. The CDR3 loop spans 13 amino acids. Germline loops: CDR1 SGHTA, CDR2 FQGNSA. The CDR3 DNA is TGTGCCAGCAGCTTAGCAGGCCGCTCTGAAGCTTTCTTT. The encoded protein is CASSLAGRSEAFF.